Detailed here is one T cell receptor beta chain. What it binds is not known. RNA amounts of roughly 0.5 to 1 ug underwent reverse transcription with random hexamers. Amplification of TCR beta CDR3 used immunoSEQ multiplex PCR across 54 Vbeta and 13 Jbeta. TCRdb reprocessed the immunoSEQ multiplex PCR reads via MiXCR and lists one record per CDR3 protein. The repertoire holds approximately 170,000 distinct CDR3 sequences, with roughly 94% as singletons. Sequencing of TCR beta was performed on blood CD8+ T cells and on blood CD4+ T cells. It was negative isolation that provided the CD8+ and CD4+ T cells, whereas TEMRA cells were enriched by FACS. There are 11 residues in the CDR3. Trimming cost V 1 base and J 6 bases, with 4 bases left between them. Germline CDR1 MDHEN, CDR2 SYDVKM. The sample is drawn from a study of CD8 T cells in Susac syndrome. Findings of the study overall: As the study acknowledged, the number of individuals in its TCR sequencing and HLA analysis was relatively small.

The chain uses TRBV28 and TRBJ2-7; D gene uncertain. The TCR was taken from a human donor with multiple sclerosis. The sequenced sample consisted of CD4+ T cells from PBMCs. The CDR3 nucleotides are TGTGCCAGCAGTTTATTCTCCGAGCAGTACTTC. This codes for CASSLFSEQYF.